This T cell receptor beta chain was recovered during a study of cytomegalovirus exposure and HLA in healthy donors. Study at large: In an early release, HLA-typed donors contributed tens of millions of unique TCR sequences. Findings and limits, study-wide: Later analysis placed DRB1 highest and HLA-C lowest in TCR association rates, which differed by HLA locus. Earlier results showed most TCR beta V segments being productive about 87% or about 30% of the time.

Remarks on this clone: Its cognate antigen is unknown.

The PCR employed 60 Vbeta primers together with 13 Jbeta primers. Authors' analysis steps: Later, an analysis found roughly 80 million unique TCR beta chains, and around 12 million of these were shared. Clones were read by immunoSEQ multiplex PCR, and TCRdb kept only the in-frame ones, dropping some. The V and J calls and clone size are taken from that table; D and trimming were inferred from the DNA. The table records fewer than 200,000 clones, about 71% of them present only once. V was cut by 6 bases and J by 4 bases, with 12 bases left in between. In germline, CDR1 is MDHEN, CDR2 SYDVKM. The CDR3 is 13 residues long.

This clonotype was sampled from a woman in her thirties in good health and CMV-seronegative. The chain is built from TRBV28 and TRBJ1-2; no firm D call. The sample taken for sequencing was PBMCs. The CDR3 DNA sequence: TGTGCCAGCAGCCCCGCACCAGTCTATGGCTACACCTTC. Translation gives CASSPAPVYGYTF.